In this sample, the clone carrying this T cell receptor (beta chain) turned up a few times. Its antigen remains unknown. Among the donors, all were healthy bone marrow donors. PCR involved 60 Vbeta and 13 Jbeta primers. The table came from immunoSEQ multiplex PCR; TCRdb's copy has only in-frame clones and leaves some out. Of hundreds of thousands of clones listed, 70% to 85% are singletons. These data belong to a study of cytomegalovirus exposure and HLA in healthy donors. Study results and caveats: Researchers reportedly found TCR beta sequences accurately predicted most subjects' HLA-A and HLA-B alleles. Among immune exposure information, only CMV serostatus was available.

This TCR was recovered from a woman in her thirties or forties in good health and CMV-seronegative. Input material: PBMCs.

CDR3 in amino acids: CASSLGGIGEAFF. In nucleotides, the CDR3 is TGTGCCAGCAGCCTAGGGGGTATCGGTGAAGCTTTCTTT. The chain is built from TRBV14 and TRBJ1-1; D is possibly TRBD1 (6 bases). Germline values: CDR1 SGHDN, CDR2 FVKESK. CDR3 length: 13 amino acids. V was cut by 4 bases and J by 7 bases, with 13 bases left in between.